The clone carrying this TCR beta chain came up many times. The CDR3 has 15 residues. Germline V gene lookup returns CDR1 SNHLY and CDR2 FYNNEI. V gave up 5 bases and J gave up 6 bases, with 14 bases separating them. The sample belongs to a study of T cells in Graves' hyperthyroidism and ophthalmopathy. TCR beta CDR3 sequences were amplified from RNA transcripts. The HTBI set primed first-round TCR CDR3 RT-PCR. Via MiXCR, TCRdb re-called the multiplex PCR reads, giving one row per CDR3 protein. The sample records over 250,000 distinct CDR3 sequences, about an eighth being singletons. This chain connects TRBV2 to TRBJ2-6; possible D gene TRBD1, 6 bases. The source material was blood. The receptor comes from a middle-aged woman with Graves' ophthalmopathy. The CDR3 DNA reads as TGTGCCAGCAGTCGATGGCAGGGGCAGGCCAACGTCCTGACTTTC. Residues: CASSRWQGQANVLTF.